The TCR beta chain described here comes from a study of cytomegalovirus exposure and HLA in healthy donors (dated by TCRdb to about 2017). Background for the entire study: In an earlier analysis of several hundred of the donors, under 300 Gb of sequence data and just under 120 million unique TCR beta sequences from roughly 180 million T cells were reported. Roughly 320 gigabases of sequencing data and tens of millions of unique TCR sequences made up an early release that covered several hundred HLA-typed donors. Among the roughly 400 genotyped donors, around 81% belonged to the genetic ancestry cluster associated with self-reported Caucasian donors. The study aimed to test whether signatures of past pathogen exposure could be identified by cataloging public T cell receptors. The study profiled the T cell repertoires of 500 to 800 subjects by immunosequencing and related them to cytomegalovirus serostatus. In addition to the first cohort of around 670 subjects, a separate validation cohort of under 150 different subjects was used. To predict cytomegalovirus infection status, the study combined high-throughput TCR immunosequencing, statistical association of individual TCRs with disease status, and machine learning. To study patterns of TCR occurrence, a later analysis re-analyzed previously published TCR beta repertoires from several hundred donors and added high-resolution HLA genotyping. Rather than drawing on any new phenotypic data, the later analysis identified candidate immune exposures from TCR beta sequences and the way those sequences occurred across donors. In an earlier analysis of 587 of the donors, high-throughput TCR beta sequencing was used to judge whether each TCR beta V gene segment behaved as functional or pseudogenic. Donor age, sex, ethnicity and CMV serostatus were compiled alongside the repertoire data. Genome-wide SNP genotypes for about three fifths of the roughly 700 donors were used in a later genetic analysis, which treated that subset as a discovery cohort. Every discovery cohort repertoire had been produced on one sequencing platform. HLA typing covered class I and class II loci at four-digit resolution. The number of typed donors differed by locus: about 629-630 for A, B, C, DRB1 and DQB1; 522 for DQA1; some 590 for DPA1; and some 430 for DPB1. Because of strong linkage in the cohort, four to six DR-DQ haplotypes were treated as single units for association and clustering. On average, roughly 200,000 unique TCR beta nucleotide sequences were sequenced per donor among about 400 genotyped donors of the cohort, with roughly 20% of those sequences being non-productive.

Libraries were built with the immunoSEQ multiplex PCR assay. For the multiplex PCR, a mixture combining 60 forward primers for TCR Vbeta segments and 13 reverse primers for TCR Jbeta segments was used. A multiplex PCR assay on genomic DNA amplified the CDR3 region of rearranged TCR beta genes. On the Illumina HiSeq System, the amplified TCR beta libraries were sequenced as 87-base-pair reads. In the authors' own workflow: A later analysis tallied 75 million to 85 million unique TCR beta chains across the 666 repertoires, and around 10 million of those chains were shared by two or more donors. To remove PCR and sequencing errors, raw reads were error-corrected and collapsed into unique sequences using a nearest-neighbor algorithm that merged closely related sequences. To assign V, D and J gene segments, CDR3 sequences were aligned to IMGT reference sequences. Each retained sequence needed at least a six-nucleotide match to both a V gene segment and a J gene segment. Rearrangements were called productive when the CDR3 lacked stop codons and stayed in frame with V and J; all others were non-productive. CDR3 was defined according to IMGT convention as the region running from the second conserved V-encoded cysteine to the conserved J-encoded phenylalanine. Sequences without an unambiguous match to a single V gene segment were excluded from the earlier analysis of 450 to 750 of the donors. In an earlier analysis of about 590 of the donors, a V segment was called functional when productive rearrangements were above 56.7%, and segregating when the standard deviation between donors exceeded 5%. A statistical classification framework was developed to diagnose cytomegalovirus status using the catalog of TCR beta chain sequences. A later analysis assigned V and J genes by comparing TCR nucleotide sequences with IMGT/GENE-DB human TR gene sequences. A later analysis assigned CDR3 sequences and most-parsimonious VDJ recombination scenarios with the TCRdist pipeline. In a later analysis, each TCR beta chain was defined by its CDR3 amino acid sequence together with its V-gene family, and reads without a unique V-gene family were excluded. As a way to deal with suspected cross-contamination and a sequencing artifact, a later analysis dropped 450 to 700 nucleotide sequences that were highly shared and had low generation probability. For each public chain, a later analysis derived a clonal expansion index from normalized ranks of inferred template counts within each repertoire. Generation probabilities in a later analysis came from a VDJ recombination model fitted to out-of-frame rearrangements, and those results were checked against IGoR. In a later analysis, TCR-TCR, TCR-HLA and TCR-CMV co-occurrence was scored with hypergeometric tests, and a repertoire-size bias correction was applied to TCR pairs. In a later analysis, false discovery rates were estimated by permuting HLA or CMV assignments 20 times. A later analysis grouped co-occurring TCRs with DBSCAN, adding TCRdist sequence similarity when clustering within HLA-allele-positive subsets. For co-occurrence clustering, repertoires with fewer than 30,000 or more than 120,000 public chains were excluded, along with 5 or 6 repertoires with anomalous nucleotide sharing. In its TCRdb copy, this immuneACCESS table keeps in-frame sequences only and misses some clones. Where compared with another copy, unresolved V genes explain less than half of these, and the others have no known cause. V and J calls plus clone size are reproduced from that table; the DNA served to infer D and trimming. In all, the sample holds approximately 140,000 clones, and 75% to 80% of those were seen once. 3.5% to 4% of the sample goes to the ten largest clones.

The cohort comprised 550 to 700 healthy bone marrow donors. At the time of sampling, all cohort members were nominally healthy, though unrecorded immune exposures were likely present. The donor tested CMV seronegative, placing the donor among the 300 to 450 seronegative members of the cohort. Each donor provided a peripheral blood sample, and peripheral blood mononuclear cells were used for TCR beta sequencing. Genomic DNA was extracted from the blood cell samples with the Qiagen DNeasy Blood Extraction Kit. The germline V gene (reference sequence) provides CDR1 MNHEY and CDR2 SMNVEV. The junction carries 10 bases between V and J, which are trimmed by 7 bases and 6 bases respectively. Taken from cysteine to phenylalanine, the CDR3 has 11 residues. The sequence is cut down to CDR3 DNA, 33 bases in frame from base 1. This clone was recorded a few times. Its cognate antigen has yet to be identified. Per-base quality was not reported, and no clone a single base away is much larger than it.

Study-wide findings and limitations: According to a later analysis, TCR association rates differed among HLA loci, with DRB1 alleles showing the most associated TCRs and HLA-C alleles showing the fewest. This cohort had only TCR beta chains sequenced, and the lack of alpha or paired-chain data limited which features could be detected. Compared with equally common non-associated chains, HLA-associated TCR beta chains in a later analysis were more clonally expanded and had lower generation probabilities. According to a later genetic analysis, donors in an Asian-associated ancestry cluster had fewer N-insertions in productive TCRs than the roughly 670-donor mean. A later genetic analysis associated a missense DCLRE1C variant with V-gene and J-gene trimming of TCR beta chains, and an independent cohort replicated the association. Sequencing depth was assumed to be roughly uniform across donors in the presence/absence analyses, though that assumption may not hold. Because counts were too low, seventeen rarely observed V segments, including chromosome 9 orphons, were excluded from the earlier analysis of several hundred of the donors. Correlated functional status among segregating V segments might be attributable to linkage disequilibrium, but an unknown experimental factor could not be ruled out. The authors suggested that the approach could potentially be extended to other disease states and immunological phenotypes. In a later analysis, several top co-occurrence clusters were reported to appear linked to parvovirus B19, influenza, CMV and Epstein-Barr virus. A cluster of highly shared sequence variants was judged likely to represent a technical artifact of the sequencing pipeline. A total of fewer than 200 TCR beta chains were listed by the study as associated with cytomegalovirus. When HLA alleles, especially DR and DQ, strongly co-occurred, attributing TCR associations to individual alleles was difficult. In a later analysis, about 16,000 TCR beta sequences were associated with specific HLA alleles at a false discovery rate of 0.05. Most CMV-associated TCR beta chains appeared to be HLA-restricted in a later analysis, and the HLA associations seemed to be driven largely by CMV exposure. In an earlier analysis of some 540 of the donors, most TCR beta V segments appeared in productive rearrangements about 90% or about 30% of the time, broadly matching IMGT annotations. The only immune exposure information available for the cohort was CMV serostatus. A few of the identified cytomegalovirus-associated TCR beta chains were confirmed in vitro to be specific for cytomegalovirus antigens. A further reported finding was that TCR beta sequences accurately predicted the HLA-A and HLA-B alleles for most subjects in the first cohort. Across donors, most TCR sequences were observed very rarely, whereas some public TCRs were present in many individuals. Because the 87-base-pair reads could not distinguish some IMGT-functional V segments, including TRBV6-2 and TRBV6-3, those segments were excluded. Cytomegalovirus status was reported to be diagnosed by the classifier with high specificity and sensitivity in both the original and validation cohorts. Because HLA typing was unavailable for some donors at each locus, only the typed subset was used in association tests.

Sequencing used PBMCs. This sequence uses TRBV27 and TRBJ2-7; the best D guess is TRBD2, with 6 bases matching. This TCR was sampled from a man aged 18 to 30 in good health and CMV-seronegative. At the DNA level, the sequence is TGTGCCAGCACCCACGGGAGCGAGCAGTACTTC. It codes for CASTHGSEQYF.